The 17 T cell receptor beta chains listed next were all sequenced from one sample in a study of blood T cells in healthy people across ages. The second PCR ran roughly 6 to 11 cycles with a sample-barcoded 5' primer and J-beta primers. TCRdb re-analysed the 5' RACE reads in MiXCR, keeping a single row per CDR3 protein. This table has roughly 900,000 distinct CDR3 sequences, under 35% appearing once. Sequenced: blood. All receptors derive from an elderly woman in good health.

This clonotype has a count of ten or more. This sequence joins TRBV27 and TRBJ2-5; D assignment may be TRBD1 or TRBD2 (6 bases each). V was cut by 2 bases and J by 4 bases, with 20 bases left in between. This CDR3 has 17 residues. Germline CDR1 reads MNHEY; CDR2 reads SMNVEV (reference sequence). The CDR3 bases are TGTGCCAGCAGTTTAAGGCTTTTGGGGGGCGCGACAGAGACCCAGTACTTC. Its translation: CASSLRLLGGATETQYF.

V and J are TRBV20-1 and TRBJ2-3; D is possibly TRBD2 (5 bases). Germline V CDR1 and CDR2: DFQATT, SNEGSKA (reference sequence). V lost 3 bases to trimming and J lost 0 bases, with 19 bases between them. The CDR3 totals 17 residues. CDR3 region: CSASVTRASLSTDTQYF. CDR3 DNA: TGCAGTGCTAGTGTGACACGAGCTAGCTTAAGCACAGATACGCAGTATTTT.

The sample holds many counts of this clonotype. The chain employs TRBV7-9 and TRBJ2-5, with 11 positions matching TRBD1. V lost 5 bases, J lost 5 bases, and 7 bases stayed unmatched. Per the germline V gene, CDR1 is SEHNR and CDR2 is FQNEAQ (reference sequence). This CDR3 region has 15 residues. For the CDR3, the DNA is TGTGCCAGCAGCGCCGGACAGGGGGCCTTTGAGACCCAGTACTTC. It is translated as CASSAGQGAFETQYF.

This clonotype was observed at least ten times. The DNA of the CDR3 is TGTGCCACCAGCGCAAGACTAGCGGGGGACACAGATACGCAGTATTTT. As protein: CATSARLAGDTDTQYF. This chain links TRBV15 with TRBJ2-3; TRBD2 matches at 12 bases. Trimming cost V 5 bases and J 2 bases; bases outside gene matches: 5. CDR3 size: 16 residues. CDR1 is LNHNV and CDR2 is YYDKDF in the germline V gene (reference sequence).

The chain is built from TRBV10-1 and TRBJ2-6; either TRBD1 or TRBD2 may fit D (6 bases each). Trimming left V 11 bases short and J 0 bases short, with 20 bases between. This CDR3 comprises 17 residues. Germline CDR1 and CDR2: WNHNN and SYGVQD (reference sequence). This chain's CDR3 is CARVLGGHLSGANVLTF. The CDR3 DNA reads TGCGCCCGCGTTCTCGGGGGACACCTCTCTGGGGCCAACGTCCTGACTTTC.

This clonotype was counted between two and nine times. The chain has TRBV6-2 or TRBV6-3 and TRBJ1-5; tentative D call: TRBD1 (6 bases). Germline CDR1 MNHEY, CDR2 SVGEGT. The CDR3 spans 20 residues. V was clipped by 6 bases and J by 0 bases, with 27 bases between them. The CDR3 reads CASRDRRVFRGGNSNQPQHF. DNA for the CDR3: TGTGCCAGCAGAGATAGGCGCGTTTTCCGAGGGGGTAATAGCAATCAGCCCCAGCATTTT.

This clonotype has at least ten counts. The rearrangement uses TRBV7-2 and TRBJ2-6; tentative D call: TRBD1 (6 bases). The germline gives CDR1 SGHTA, CDR2 FQGNSA. This CDR3 contains 17 residues. V lost 5 bases and J 0 bases, leaving 14 bases between the germline ends. This CDR3 reads CASSQQGATSGANVLTF. CDR3 sequence (DNA): TGTGCCAGCAGCCAACAGGGAGCTACCTCTGGGGCCAACGTCCTGACTTTC.

Remarks on this clonotype: A much larger clone differs by one base, so this may be a read error. The rearrangement joins TRBV27 to TRBJ1-2; D ambiguous. Trimming shortened V by 5 bases and J by 6 bases, and 10 bases separated the two germline ends. The CDR3 covers 12 residues. CDR1 is MNHEY and CDR2 is SMNVEV in the germline V gene (reference sequence). The CDR3 loop reads CASSQTADGYTF. The CDR3 coding sequence is TGTGCCAGCAGTCAAACAGCGGATGGCTACACCTTC.

The chain couples TRBV4-1 to TRBJ1-5, with D unresolved. The CDR3 sequence is 15 residues long. Trimming removed 0 bases at V and 6 bases at J, with 12 bases between. Germline lookup yields CDR1 MGHRA and CDR2 YSYEKL. Here the CDR3 DNA reads TGCGCCAGCAGCCAAGAAGGAGGGATTGGTCAGCCCCAGCATTTT. Its translation: CASSQEGGIGQPQHF.

On this clonotype itself: A much larger clone differs from this one at a single base, so this may be a read error. The chain combines TRBV20-1 with TRBJ2-3; a possible D gene is TRBD1 (6 bases). The V gene's germline CDR1 is DFQATT and CDR2 SNEGSKA (reference sequence). Trimming cost V 1 base and J 5 bases, with 13 bases left between them. CDR3 length: 14 residues. DNA for the CDR3: TGCAGTGCTAGAGGTTGGGGGCGGAGAGATACGCAGTATTTT. This encodes CSARGWGRRDTQYF.

This clonotype showed up many times. The rearrangement links TRBV5-1 to TRBJ2-1, with TRBD2 matching 9 bases. Per germline, CDR1 SGHRS and CDR2 YFSETQ. J lost 5 bases, V lost 4 bases, and 10 bases had no gene match. This CDR3 spans 16 amino acids. The DNA for the CDR3 is TGCGCCAGCAGCCACGGGGCGGGGGGGCAGAACAATGAGCAGTTCTTC. It is translated as CASSHGAGGQNNEQFF.

With regard to this clonotype: A much larger clone differs from this one at a single base, so this may be a read error. V is TRBV3-1 and J is TRBJ2-1, with TRBD2 matching 11 bases. The CDR3 totals 16 residues. J gave up 6 bases and V 3 bases, and 7 bases lay outside the gene matches. Germline CDR1 is LGHDT and CDR2 is YNNKEL (reference sequence). CDR3 region: CASSQWLAGGCNEQFF. The DNA for the CDR3 is TGTGCCAGCAGCCAGTGGCTAGCGGGGGGTTGCAATGAGCAGTTCTTC.

V is TRBV6-5 and J is TRBJ1-5; TRBD1 matches at 9 bases. The CDR3 extends over 15 amino acids. CDR1 is MNHEY and CDR2 is SVGAGI in the germline V gene. Trimming removed 6 bases from V and 0 bases from J; junction bases left unmatched: 3. The CDR3: CASRRTGDSNQPQHF. Written as DNA, the CDR3 is TGTGCCAGCAGACGGACAGGGGATAGCAATCAGCCCCAGCATTTT.

This clonotype was observed many times. The chain couples TRBV18 to TRBJ2-6; 7 bases are shared with TRBD1. The CDR3 runs 17 residues. The germline gives CDR1 KGHSH, CDR2 LQKENI. Trimming took 2 bases from V and 0 from J; bases not matched to a gene: 4. The CDR3 reads CASSPTGAPSGANVLTF. The CDR3 DNA reads as TGTGCCAGCTCACCAACAGGGGCCCCCTCTGGGGCCAACGTCCTGACTTTC.

This clonotype was observed at least ten times. V gene TRBV7-2 combines with J gene TRBJ1-2, with D perhaps matching TRBD1 (6 bases). Germline assignment: CDR1 SGHTA and CDR2 FQGNSA. Trimming removed 0 bases at V and 4 bases at J, with 12 bases between. The CDR3 spans 15 residues. CDR3 protein: CASSLAGRGPYGYTF. CDR3 DNA: TGTGCCAGCAGCTTAGCAGGCAGGGGCCCCTATGGCTACACCTTC.

This clonotype has ten or more counts. V usage is TRBV15 and J usage is TRBJ1-5, with D uncertain. In germline, CDR1 is LNHNV, CDR2 YYDKDF (reference sequence). Trimming removed 0 bases at V and 7 bases at J, with 10 bases between. CDR3 size: 14 residues. In nucleotides, the CDR3 is TGTGCCACCAGCAGAGATCGCGGCGTCCAGCCCCAGCATTTT. It translates to CATSRDRGVQPQHF.

Remarks on this clonotype: One junction end disagrees with the germline gene, perhaps due to a read error. The chain employs TRBV15 and TRBJ2-1, with 11 bases identical to TRBD2. Germline CDR1 is LNHNV and CDR2 is YYDKDF (reference sequence). The CDR3 totals 15 residues. CDR3 loop: CATCRASGGPWEQFF. The CDR3 coding sequence is TGTGCCACCTGCAGAGCTAGCGGGGGGCCGTGGGAGCAGTTCTTC. Looking up the rest from reference TRBV15 and TRBJ2-1 gives the full variable domain: DAMVIQNPRYQVTQFGKPVTLSCSQTLNHNVMYWYQQKSSQAPKLLFHYYDKDFNNEADTPDNFQSRRPNTSFCFLDIRSPGLGDTAMYLCATCRASGGPWEQFFGPGTRLTVL.